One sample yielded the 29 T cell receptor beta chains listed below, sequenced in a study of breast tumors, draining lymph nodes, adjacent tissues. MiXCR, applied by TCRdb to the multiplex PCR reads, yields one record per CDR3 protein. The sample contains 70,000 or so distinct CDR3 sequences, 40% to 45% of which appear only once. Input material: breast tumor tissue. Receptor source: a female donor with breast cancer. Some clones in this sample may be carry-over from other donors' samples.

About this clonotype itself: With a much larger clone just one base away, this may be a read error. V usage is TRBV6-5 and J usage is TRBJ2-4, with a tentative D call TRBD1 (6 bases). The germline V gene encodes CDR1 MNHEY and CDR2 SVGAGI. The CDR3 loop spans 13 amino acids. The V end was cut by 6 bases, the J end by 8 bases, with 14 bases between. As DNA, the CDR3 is TGTGCCAGCAGCCCCGAACAGGGTCACATTCAGTACTTC. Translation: CASSPEQGHIQYF.

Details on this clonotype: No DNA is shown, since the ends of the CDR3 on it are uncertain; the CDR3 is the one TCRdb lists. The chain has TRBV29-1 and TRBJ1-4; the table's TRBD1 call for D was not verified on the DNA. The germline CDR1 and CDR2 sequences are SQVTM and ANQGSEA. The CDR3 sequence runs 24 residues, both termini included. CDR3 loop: CSVPGDLNYGYTFGSGGTNEKLFF.

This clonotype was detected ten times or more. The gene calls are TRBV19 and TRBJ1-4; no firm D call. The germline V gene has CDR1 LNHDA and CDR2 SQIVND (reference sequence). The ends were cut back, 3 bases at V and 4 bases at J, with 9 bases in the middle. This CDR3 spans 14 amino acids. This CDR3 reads CASSMVTFNEKLFF. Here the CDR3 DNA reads TGTGCCAGTAGTATGGTCACCTTTAATGAAAAACTGTTTTTT. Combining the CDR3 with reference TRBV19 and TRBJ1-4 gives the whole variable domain DGGITQSPKYLFRKEGQNVTLSCEQNLNHDAMYWYRQDPGQGLRLIYYSQIVNDFQKGDIAEGYSVSREKKESFPLTVTSAQKNPTAFYLCASSMVTFNEKLFFGSGTQLSVL.

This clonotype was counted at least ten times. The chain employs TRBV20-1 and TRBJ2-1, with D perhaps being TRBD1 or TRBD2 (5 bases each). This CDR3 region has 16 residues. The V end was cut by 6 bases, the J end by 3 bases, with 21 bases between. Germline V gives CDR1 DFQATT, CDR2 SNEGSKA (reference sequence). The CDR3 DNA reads TGCAGTGCCCCGCCGGCCGGGGCAGCAGACTACAATGAGCAGTTCTTC. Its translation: CSAPPAGAADYNEQFF.

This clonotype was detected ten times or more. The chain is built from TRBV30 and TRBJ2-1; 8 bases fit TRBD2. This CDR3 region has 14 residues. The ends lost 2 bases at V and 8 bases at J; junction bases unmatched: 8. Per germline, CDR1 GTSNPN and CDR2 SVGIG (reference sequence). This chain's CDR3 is CAWSWLAGLDEQFF. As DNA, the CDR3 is TGTGCCTGGAGTTGGTTAGCGGGGCTGGATGAGCAGTTCTTC.

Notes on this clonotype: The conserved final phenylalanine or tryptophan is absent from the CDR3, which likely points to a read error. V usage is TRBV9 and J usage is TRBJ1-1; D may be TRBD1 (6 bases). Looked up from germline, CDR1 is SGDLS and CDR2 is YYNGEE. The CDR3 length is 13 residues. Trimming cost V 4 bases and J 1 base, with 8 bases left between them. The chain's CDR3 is CASSPRGNTEAFS. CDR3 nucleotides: TGTGCCAGCAGCCCCAGGGGGAACACTGAAGCTTTCTCT.

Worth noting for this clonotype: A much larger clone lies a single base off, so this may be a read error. CDR3 in amino acids: CSASSAGVEATQHF. CDR3 sequence (DNA): TGCAGTGCTAGTTCAGCGGGGGTTGAAGCGACCCAGCACTTC. The J gene is TRBJ2-5, the V gene TRBV20-1, with TRBD2 matching 8 bases. Germline V lookup: CDR1 DFQATT, CDR2 SNEGSKA (reference sequence). The CDR3 totals 14 residues.

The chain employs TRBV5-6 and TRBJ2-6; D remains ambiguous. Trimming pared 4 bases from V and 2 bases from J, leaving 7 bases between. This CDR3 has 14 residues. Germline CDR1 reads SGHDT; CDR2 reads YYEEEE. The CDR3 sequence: CASSPDPGANVLTF. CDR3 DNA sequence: TGTGCCAGCAGCCCCGACCCTGGGGCCAACGTCCTGACTTTC.

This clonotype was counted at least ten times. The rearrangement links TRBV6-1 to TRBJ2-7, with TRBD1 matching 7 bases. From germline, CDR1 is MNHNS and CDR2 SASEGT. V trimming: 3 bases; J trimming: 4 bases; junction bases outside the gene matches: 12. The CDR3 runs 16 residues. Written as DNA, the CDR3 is TGTGCCAGCAGTGAGGAGTACAGGGGTTTGGTATACGAGCAGTACTTC. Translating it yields CASSEEYRGLVYEQYF.

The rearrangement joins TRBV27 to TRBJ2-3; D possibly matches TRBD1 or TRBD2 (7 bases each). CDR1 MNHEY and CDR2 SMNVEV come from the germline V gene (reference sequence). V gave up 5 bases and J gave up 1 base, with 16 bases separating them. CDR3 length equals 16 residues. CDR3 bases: TGTGCCAGCAGTACGAGACAGGGAGGGGGCACAGATACGCAGTATTTT. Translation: CASSTRQGGGTDTQYF.

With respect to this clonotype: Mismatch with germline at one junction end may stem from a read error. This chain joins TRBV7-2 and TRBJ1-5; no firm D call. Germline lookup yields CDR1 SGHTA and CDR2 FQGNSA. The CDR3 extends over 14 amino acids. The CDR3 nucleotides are TGTGCCAGCAGCTTAGGTCTTAGCAATCAGCCCCGGCACTTT. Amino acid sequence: CASSLGLSNQPRHF.

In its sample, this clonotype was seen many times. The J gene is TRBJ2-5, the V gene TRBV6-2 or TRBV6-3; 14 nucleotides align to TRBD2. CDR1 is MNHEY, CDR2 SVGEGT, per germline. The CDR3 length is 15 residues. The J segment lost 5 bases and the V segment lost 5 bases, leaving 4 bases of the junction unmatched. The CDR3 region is CASSHGLAGGETQYF. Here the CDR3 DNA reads TGTGCCAGCAGTCACGGACTAGCGGGGGGCGAGACCCAGTACTTC.

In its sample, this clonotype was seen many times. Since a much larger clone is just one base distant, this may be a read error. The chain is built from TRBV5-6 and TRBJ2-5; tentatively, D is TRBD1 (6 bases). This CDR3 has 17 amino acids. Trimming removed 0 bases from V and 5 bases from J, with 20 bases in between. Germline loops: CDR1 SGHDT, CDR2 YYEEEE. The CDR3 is CASSLGSPRGIGETQYF. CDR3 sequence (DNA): TGTGCCAGCAGCTTGGGAAGTCCCAGGGGCATAGGGGAGACCCAGTACTTC.

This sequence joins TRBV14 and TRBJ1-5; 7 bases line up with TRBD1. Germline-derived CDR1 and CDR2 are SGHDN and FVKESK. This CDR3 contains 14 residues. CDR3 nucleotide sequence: TGTGCGAGTCACAAGAGGGGGCACGGGCAGCCCCAGCATTTT. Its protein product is CASHKRGHGQPQHF. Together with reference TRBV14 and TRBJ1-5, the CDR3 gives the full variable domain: EAGVTQFPSHSVIEKGQTVTLRCDPISGHDNLYWYRRVMGKEIKFLLHFVKESKQDESGMPNNRFLAERTGGTYSTLKVQPAELEDSGVYFCASHKRGHGQPQHFGDGTRLSIL.

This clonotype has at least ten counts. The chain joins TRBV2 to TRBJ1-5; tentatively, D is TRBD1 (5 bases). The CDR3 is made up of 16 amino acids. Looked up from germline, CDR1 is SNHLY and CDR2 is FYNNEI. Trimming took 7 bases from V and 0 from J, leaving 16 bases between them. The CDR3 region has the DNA TGTGCCAGCAACGTAAAGCCAGGGAATAGCAATCAGCCCCAGCATTTT. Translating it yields CASNVKPGNSNQPQHF.

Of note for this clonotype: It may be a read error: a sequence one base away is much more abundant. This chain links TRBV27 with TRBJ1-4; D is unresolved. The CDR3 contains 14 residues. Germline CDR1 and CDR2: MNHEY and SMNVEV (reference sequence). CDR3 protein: CVSSLRSTNEKLFF. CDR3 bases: TGTGTCAGCAGTTTGAGATCAACTAATGAAAAACTGTTTTTT.

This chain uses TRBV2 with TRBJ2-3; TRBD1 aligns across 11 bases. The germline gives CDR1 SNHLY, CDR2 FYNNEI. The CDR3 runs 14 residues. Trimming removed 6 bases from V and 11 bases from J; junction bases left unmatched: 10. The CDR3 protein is CASSPGQGGNEQYF. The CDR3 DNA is TGTGCCAGCAGCCCGGGACAGGGGGGCAATGAGCAGTATTTT.

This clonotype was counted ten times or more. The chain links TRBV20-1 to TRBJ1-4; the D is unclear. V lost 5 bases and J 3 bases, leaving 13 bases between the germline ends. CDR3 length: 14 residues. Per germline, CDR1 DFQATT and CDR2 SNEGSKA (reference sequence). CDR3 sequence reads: CSARMGSSNEKLFF. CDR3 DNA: TGCAGTGCTCGGATGGGCTCATCTAATGAAAAACTGTTTTTT.

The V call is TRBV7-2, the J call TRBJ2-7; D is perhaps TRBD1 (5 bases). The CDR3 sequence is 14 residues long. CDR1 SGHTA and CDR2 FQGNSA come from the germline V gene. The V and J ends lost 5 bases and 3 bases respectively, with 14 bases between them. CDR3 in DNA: TGTGCCAGCAGCCCCGATGGGGCCATCTACGAGCAGTACTTC. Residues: CASSPDGAIYEQYF.

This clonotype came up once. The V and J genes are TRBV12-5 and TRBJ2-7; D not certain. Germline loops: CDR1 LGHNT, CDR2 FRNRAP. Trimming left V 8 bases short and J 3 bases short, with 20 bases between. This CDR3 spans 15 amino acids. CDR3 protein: CASWSGLERVYEQYF. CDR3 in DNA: TGTGCTAGTTGGTCTGGGCTCGAACGAGTCTACGAGCAGTACTTC.

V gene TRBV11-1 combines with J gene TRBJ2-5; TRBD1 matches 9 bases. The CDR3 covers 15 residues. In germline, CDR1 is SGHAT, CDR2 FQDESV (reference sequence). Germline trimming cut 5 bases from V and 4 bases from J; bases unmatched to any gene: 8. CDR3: CASSPGQGQRETQYF. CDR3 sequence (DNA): TGTGCCAGCAGCCCGGGACAGGGACAGAGAGAGACCCAGTACTTC.

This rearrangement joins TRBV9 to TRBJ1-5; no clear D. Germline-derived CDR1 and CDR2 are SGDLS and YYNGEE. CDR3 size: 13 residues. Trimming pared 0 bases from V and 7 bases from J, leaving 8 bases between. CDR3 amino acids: CASSVGSGQPQHF. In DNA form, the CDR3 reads TGTGCCAGCAGCGTAGGTAGCGGGCAGCCCCAGCATTTT.

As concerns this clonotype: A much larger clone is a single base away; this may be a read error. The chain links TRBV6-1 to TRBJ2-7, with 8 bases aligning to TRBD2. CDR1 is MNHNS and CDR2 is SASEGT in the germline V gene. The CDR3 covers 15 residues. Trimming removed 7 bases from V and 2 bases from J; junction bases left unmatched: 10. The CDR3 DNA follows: TGTGCCAGCAAATTGATTAGCGGGGAGGCCTACGAGCAGTACTTC. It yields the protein CASKLISGEAYEQYF.

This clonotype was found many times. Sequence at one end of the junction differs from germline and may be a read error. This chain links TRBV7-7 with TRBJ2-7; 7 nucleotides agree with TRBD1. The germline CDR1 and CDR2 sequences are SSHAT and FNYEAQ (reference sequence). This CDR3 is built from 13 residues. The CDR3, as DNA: TGTGCTAGCAGCCTCCGACAGGGATACGAGCAGTACTTC. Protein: CASSLRQGYEQYF.

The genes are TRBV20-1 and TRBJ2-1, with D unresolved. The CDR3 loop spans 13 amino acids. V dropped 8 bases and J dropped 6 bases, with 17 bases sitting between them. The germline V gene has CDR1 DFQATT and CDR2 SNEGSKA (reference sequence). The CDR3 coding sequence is TGCAGTACTGTAGAGGTGAAAGTCAATGAGCAGTTCTTC. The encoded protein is CSTVEVKVNEQFF.

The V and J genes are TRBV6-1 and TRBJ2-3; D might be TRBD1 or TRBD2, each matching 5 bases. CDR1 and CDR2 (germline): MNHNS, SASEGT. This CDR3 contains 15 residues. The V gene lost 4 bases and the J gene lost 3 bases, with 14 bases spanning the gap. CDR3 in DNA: TGTGCCAGCAGTGCCGGGGCATCGAAGACAGATACGCAGTATTTT. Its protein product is CASSAGASKTDTQYF.

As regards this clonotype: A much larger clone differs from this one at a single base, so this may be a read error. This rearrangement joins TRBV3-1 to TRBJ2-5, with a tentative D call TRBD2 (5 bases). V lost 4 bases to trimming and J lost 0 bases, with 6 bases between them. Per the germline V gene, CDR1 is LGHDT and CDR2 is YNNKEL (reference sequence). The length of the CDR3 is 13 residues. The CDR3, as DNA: TGTGCCAGCAGCCGTAGCGACCAAGAGACCCAGTACTTC. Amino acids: CASSRSDQETQYF.

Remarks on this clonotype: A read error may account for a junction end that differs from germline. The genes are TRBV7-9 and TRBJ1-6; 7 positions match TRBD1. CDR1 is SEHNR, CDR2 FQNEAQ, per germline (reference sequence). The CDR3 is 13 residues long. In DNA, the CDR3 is TGTGCCAGCAGCACGGACAGGAGTTCACCCCACCACTTT. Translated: CASSTDRSSPHHF.

The CDR3 loop is CSAIHRGPETQYF. CDR3 DNA: TGCAGTGCTATTCACAGGGGGCCAGAGACCCAGTACTTC. The gene calls are TRBV20-1 and TRBJ2-5; 9 bases are shared with TRBD1. V lost 4 bases to trimming and J lost 4 bases; unmatched junction nucleotides: 4. The CDR3 spans 13 residues. Germline loops: CDR1 DFQATT, CDR2 SNEGSKA (reference sequence).